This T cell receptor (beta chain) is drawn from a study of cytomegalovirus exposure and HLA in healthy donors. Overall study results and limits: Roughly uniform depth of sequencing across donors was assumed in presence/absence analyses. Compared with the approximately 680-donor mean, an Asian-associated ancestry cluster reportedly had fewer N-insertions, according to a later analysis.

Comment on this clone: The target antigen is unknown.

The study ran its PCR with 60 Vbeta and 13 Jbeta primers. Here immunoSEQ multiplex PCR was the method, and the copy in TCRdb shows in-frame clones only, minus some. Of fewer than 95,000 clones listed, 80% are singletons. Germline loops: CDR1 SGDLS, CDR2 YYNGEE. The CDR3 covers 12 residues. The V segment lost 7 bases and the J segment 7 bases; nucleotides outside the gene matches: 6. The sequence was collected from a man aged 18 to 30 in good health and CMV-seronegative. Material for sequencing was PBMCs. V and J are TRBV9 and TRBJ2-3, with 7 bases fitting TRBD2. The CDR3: CASGEREYTQYF. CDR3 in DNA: TGTGCCAGCGGTGAGCGGGAATATACGCAGTATTTT.